The next 30 T cell receptor beta chains were all read from a single sample in a study of PD-L1 blockade in urothelial cancer. Time point here: pretreatment peripheral blood. This table comes from immunoSEQ multiplex PCR, and its TCRdb copy is limited to in-frame clones, with some not included. The data hold roughly 130,000 clones, with roughly 84% observed a single time. The sample consisted of PBMCs, taken around atezolizumab (anti-PD-L1) treatment. These receptors were obtained from a man aged 45-65 years with urothelial cancer.

This sequence joins TRBV5-1 and TRBJ1-4, with D perhaps matching TRBD1 (6 bases). The CDR3 consists of 15 residues. V shed 0 bases and J shed 8 bases, with 14 bases lying between them. The V gene's germline CDR1 is SGHRS and CDR2 YFSETQ. The CDR3, as DNA: TGCGCCAGCAGCTTGGCCGCAGGGGTGGGCGAAAAACTGTTTTTT. Its translation is CASSLAAGVGEKLFF.

V usage is TRBV11-2 and J usage is TRBJ1-5; no clear D gene. V lost 1 base to trimming and J lost 4 bases, with 5 bases between them. CDR1 and CDR2 from the germline V gene are SGHAT and FQNNGV. This CDR3 is built from 13 residues. The CDR3 sequence: CASSLAGNQPQHF. The CDR3, as DNA: TGTGCCAGCAGCTTAGCAGGAAATCAGCCCCAGCATTTT.

The chain couples TRBV5-1 to TRBJ2-1; TRBD2 agrees at 9 bases. This CDR3 region has 16 residues. Germline V lookup: CDR1 SGHRS, CDR2 YFSETQ. With V trimmed by 4 bases and J by 8 bases, 13 bases remained unmatched. The CDR3: CASSARGREGPDEQFF. The CDR3 nucleotides are TGCGCCAGCAGCGCTCGAGGGCGGGAGGGCCCTGATGAGCAGTTCTTC.

The sample holds a few counts of this clone. This chain joins TRBV11-3 and TRBJ1-6; D is undetermined. CDR3 length equals 19 residues. Looked up from germline, CDR1 is SGHNT and CDR2 is YENEEA. V was cut by 5 bases and J by 3 bases, with 23 bases left in between. The DNA for the CDR3 is TGTGCCAGCAGCCCTTTGACCCAGGTTGTGGGGAGCTATAATTCACCCCTCCACTTT. Protein sequence: CASSPLTQVVGSYNSPLHF.

This clone was seen only a few times. The rearrangement links TRBV7-6 to TRBJ1-5; D may be TRBD1 (5 bases). The germline V gene encodes CDR1 SGHVS and CDR2 FNYEAQ. The CDR3 is 12 residues long. V shed 4 bases and J shed 7 bases, with 8 bases lying between them. The CDR3 loop reads CASSSTDQPQHF. The CDR3, as DNA: TGTGCCAGCAGCTCGACAGACCAGCCCCAGCATTTT. Combining the CDR3 with reference TRBV7-6 and TRBJ1-5 gives the whole variable domain GAGVSQSPRYKVTKRGQDVALRCDPISGHVSLYWYRQALGQGPEFLTYFNYEAQQDKSGLPNDRFSAERPEGSISTLTIQRTEQRDSAMYRCASSSTDQPQHFGDGTRLSIL.

The chain links TRBV7-2 to TRBJ2-1, with a possible D match to TRBD2 (7 bases). V gave up 1 base and J gave up 7 bases, with 20 bases separating them. The CDR3 length is 17 residues. From germline, CDR1 is SGHTA and CDR2 FQGNSA. The CDR3 is CASSLVGGGGSWNEQFF. CDR3 sequence (DNA): TGTGCCAGCAGCTTAGTTGGCGGGGGCGGGAGTTGGAATGAGCAGTTCTTC.

The chain combines TRBV5-4 with TRBJ1-2; a weak D match, TRBD1 (5 bases). V dropped 1 base and J dropped 6 bases, with 10 bases sitting between them. The CDR3 has 13 amino acids. The germline CDR1 and CDR2 sequences are SGHNT and YYREEE (reference sequence). CDR3 sequence: CASSLQGGDGYTF. CDR3 in DNA: TGTGCCAGCAGCTTGCAGGGAGGGGATGGCTACACCTTC.

This rearrangement joins TRBV10-3 to TRBJ1-2; 8 nucleotides align to TRBD1. Germline assignment: CDR1 ENHRY and CDR2 SYGVKD. The CDR3 loop spans 13 amino acids. V lost 6 bases, J lost 4 bases, and 4 bases stayed unmatched. The CDR3 region is CAIRQGVFYGYTF. CDR3 DNA: TGTGCCATCAGACAGGGGGTGTTCTATGGCTACACCTTC.

As for this clone: Other DNA sequences within the sample encode an identical CDR3. The chain carries TRBV7-9 and TRBJ1-1; unclear D gene. CDR3 size: 15 residues. The germline gives CDR1 SEHNR, CDR2 FQNEAQ (reference sequence). Trimming removed 0 bases from V and 2 bases from J, with 10 bases in between. The chain's CDR3 is CASSLAAGGNTEAFF. The DNA of the CDR3 is TGTGCCAGCAGCTTAGCCGCGGGAGGAAACACTGAAGCTTTCTTT.

The chain links TRBV7-8 to TRBJ2-6; 7 bases line up with TRBD1. The V gene's germline CDR1 is SGHVS and CDR2 FQNEAQ. This CDR3 has 18 residues. Germline trimming cut 4 bases from V and 0 bases from J; bases unmatched to any gene: 9. CDR3 sequence (DNA): TGTGCCAGCAGCTCGAATCCGGGACAGAGCTCTGGGGCCAACGTCCTGACTTTC. Protein: CASSSNPGQSSGANVLTF.

The rearrangement joins TRBV5-6 to TRBJ2-1, with D possibly being TRBD2 (5 bases). V lost 0 bases and J 0 bases, leaving 10 bases between the germline ends. CDR1 is SGHDT, CDR2 YYEEEE, per germline. This CDR3 is built from 16 residues. The CDR3 sequence: CASSLGTFSSYNEQFF. The CDR3 DNA sequence: TGTGCCAGCAGCTTGGGGACTTTTAGCTCCTACAATGAGCAGTTCTTC.

This clone was seen just once. This chain joins TRBV27 and TRBJ1-2, with D maybe TRBD1 (5 bases). The germline CDR1 and CDR2 sequences are MNHEY and SMNVEV (reference sequence). Trimming pared 3 bases from V and 3 bases from J, leaving 17 bases between. CDR3 size: 16 residues. The CDR3 sequence is CASSLSRRPGDYGYTF. In DNA, the CDR3 is TGTGCCAGCAGTTTGAGTAGGAGACCGGGGGACTATGGCTACACCTTC.

This clone was detected only once. This chain uses TRBV6-5 with TRBJ1-2; unclear D gene. V lost 4 bases, J lost 2 bases, and 8 bases lay in between. The CDR3 is 13 residues long. In germline, CDR1 is MNHEY, CDR2 SVGAGI. Here the CDR3 reads CASSLTGNYGYTF. In DNA form, the CDR3 reads TGTGCCAGCAGTTTGACGGGGAACTATGGCTACACCTTC.

The chain couples TRBV19 to TRBJ1-5; 7 positions match TRBD1. Germline CDR1 LNHDA, CDR2 SQIVND (reference sequence). This CDR3 comprises 13 residues. V dropped 8 bases and J dropped 6; count of bases not matched to a gene: 7. The DNA of the CDR3 is TGTGCCAGTTATTCAGGGGGAGGTCAGCCCCAGCATTTT. Protein sequence: CASYSGGGQPQHF.

The V and J genes are TRBV10-2 and TRBJ2-7, with no clear D. V lost 3 bases and J lost 2, with 5 bases in between. This CDR3 is built from 12 residues. Germline V gene lookup returns CDR1 WSHSY and CDR2 SAAADI. Written as DNA, the CDR3 is TGCGCCAGCAGTGAAACTGCCTACGAGCAGTACTTC. This translates into CASSETAYEQYF.

This sequence joins TRBV19 and TRBJ2-7, with TRBD2 matching 7 bases. With 5 bases clipped from V and 5 bases from J, the junction kept 9 bases outside the gene matches. The CDR3 loop spans 14 amino acids. Germline CDR1 LNHDA, CDR2 SQIVND (reference sequence). For the CDR3, the DNA is TGTGCCAGTAGTCCAGCGGGACTTGGGAACGAGCAGTACTTC. It yields the protein CASSPAGLGNEQYF. The whole variable domain, filled in from reference TRBV19 and TRBJ2-7, reads DGGITQSPKYLFRKEGQNVTLSCEQNLNHDAMYWYRQDPGQGLRLIYYSQIVNDFQKGDIAEGYSVSREKKESFPLTVTSAQKNPTAFYLCASSPAGLGNEQYFGPGTRLTVT.

The chain recombines TRBV7-2 with TRBJ2-3, with 8 bases identical to TRBD2. The V gene's germline CDR1 is SGHTA and CDR2 FQGNSA. Germline trimming cut 1 base from V and 6 bases from J; bases unmatched to any gene: 9. This CDR3 has 16 residues. The CDR3 loop reads CASSLEGRSGVDTQYF. The CDR3 DNA reads TGTGCCAGCAGCTTAGAGGGTCGTAGCGGGGTGGATACGCAGTATTTT.

V is TRBV11-2 and J is TRBJ1-2; the D gene is possibly TRBD1 (6 bases). The CDR3 is made up of 14 amino acids. The V end lost 3 bases, the J end lost 8 bases, and 16 bases lay between the germline ends. CDR1 and CDR2 from the germline V gene are SGHAT and FQNNGV. CDR3 coding DNA: TGTGCCAGCAGCTTCCACCAGGGGATCGAGGGCTACACCTTC. Its translation: CASSFHQGIEGYTF.

This clone was detected ten times or more. The chain recombines TRBV19 with TRBJ1-6; tentatively, D is TRBD1 (5 bases). Germline lookup yields CDR1 LNHDA and CDR2 SQIVND (reference sequence). V was cut by 5 bases and J by 10 bases, with 12 bases left in between. CDR3 length: 13 residues. The CDR3 bases are TGTGCCAGTAGTTCCACCTCAGGGTCACCCCTCCACTTT. This sequence encodes CASSSTSGSPLHF.

V is TRBV4-1 and J is TRBJ2-2, with TRBD2 matching over 8 bases. Germline V gives CDR1 MGHRA, CDR2 YSYEKL. V gave up 1 base and J gave up 6 bases; unmatched junction bases: 7. The CDR3 is made up of 16 amino acids. Here the CDR3 reads CASSQVSGSRSGELFF. CDR3 bases: TGCGCCAGCAGCCAAGTCAGCGGGAGTAGGTCCGGGGAGCTGTTTTTT.

The J gene is TRBJ1-1, the V gene TRBV18, with a possible D match to TRBD1 (6 bases). CDR3 length: 15 amino acids. The germline V and J ends were trimmed by 4 bases and 0 bases, with 12 bases remaining between them. Germline V gene lookup returns CDR1 KGHSH and CDR2 LQKENI. The CDR3 region has the DNA TGTGCCAGCTCACAAGGGACAAATCTGAACACTGAAGCTTTCTTT. Translated: CASSQGTNLNTEAFF.

The V gene is TRBV12-2, the J gene TRBJ2-5; the D call in the table, TRBD1, was not verified against the DNA. TRBV12-2 is given as a pseudogene. CDR3 length: 19 amino acids. The CDR3 bases are TGTGCAAGTCGCTTAGCCCGACAGGTAGGGCCCCACTTACAAGAGACCCAGTACTTC. It yields the protein CASRLARQVGPHLQETQYF.

This clone was seen a handful of times. This sequence joins TRBV9 and TRBJ2-2; tentatively, D is TRBD2 (6 bases). The CDR3 is made up of 15 amino acids. Between the trimmed V and J ends, which lost 2 bases and 2 bases, there was a span of 10 bases. CDR1 and CDR2 (germline): SGDLS, YYNGEE. The CDR3 DNA follows: TGTGCCAGCAGCGTGGGGACTCAAAACACCGGGGAGCTGTTTTTT. Its translation: CASSVGTQNTGELFF.

V usage is TRBV6-1 and J usage is TRBJ2-7; 12 bases agree with TRBD2. This CDR3 has 14 residues. J lost 6 bases, V lost 5 bases, and 5 bases had no gene match. The germline V gene encodes CDR1 MNHNS and CDR2 SASEGT. The CDR3 loop is CASSLAGGDGEQYF. CDR3 coding DNA: TGTGCCAGCAGTCTAGCGGGAGGGGATGGCGAGCAGTACTTC.

This clone was recorded a few times. The chain uses TRBV5-1 and TRBJ1-1, with 7 positions matching TRBD1. Germline CDR1 is SGHRS and CDR2 is YFSETQ. The CDR3 consists of 14 residues. J lost 1 base, V lost 7 bases, and 7 bases had no gene match. The CDR3 protein is CASASGQTNTEAFF. Written as DNA, the CDR3 is TGCGCCAGCGCTTCGGGACAGACGAACACTGAAGCTTTCTTT.

The gene calls are TRBV6-1 and TRBJ2-5; D possibly corresponds to TRBD2 (6 bases). Germline assignment: CDR1 MNHNS and CDR2 SASEGT. CDR3 size: 14 residues. V was trimmed by 1 base and J by 7 bases, leaving 13 bases between them. CDR3 loop: CASSEVPGEGTQYF. CDR3 bases: TGTGCCAGCAGTGAAGTCCCGGGGGAAGGGACCCAGTACTTC.

In its sample, this clone was seen once. This sequence joins TRBV6-1 and TRBJ2-1; 7 bases line up with TRBD2. V shed 0 bases and J 5 bases; nucleotides not matched to a gene: 13. The CDR3 runs to 18 residues. Germline V lookup: CDR1 MNHNS, CDR2 SASEGT. The CDR3 protein is CASSEAWTRSSGNNEQFF. CDR3 bases: TGTGCCAGCAGTGAAGCTTGGACTAGAAGTTCGGGTAACAATGAGCAGTTCTTC.

CDR3 sequence: CASSLARGPSTEAFF. The CDR3 DNA sequence: TGTGCCAGCAGCTTGGCCAGAGGGCCCAGCACTGAAGCTTTCTTT. V usage is TRBV5-5 and J usage is TRBJ1-1, with no clear D. With 0 bases removed from V and 4 bases from J, the gap between germline ends came to 13 bases. The CDR3 has 15 amino acids. Germline V lookup: CDR1 SGHKS, CDR2 YYEKEE (reference sequence).

This chain connects TRBV4-1 to TRBJ2-5; TRBD1 might be the D (5 bases). V lost 2 bases to trimming and J lost 5 bases, with 15 bases between them. Germline V gene sequence: CDR1 MGHRA, CDR2 YSYEKL. The CDR3 has 15 amino acids. CDR3 nucleotide sequence: TGCGCCAGCAGCCAACCAGGGATGGCAGCGGAGACCCAGTACTTC. This translates into CASSQPGMAAETQYF.

The chain carries TRBV11-2 and TRBJ2-7, with D perhaps TRBD1 (6 bases). The CDR3 has 14 residues. Germline CDR1 reads SGHAT; CDR2 reads FQNNGV. Between the trimmed V and J ends, which lost 1 base and 6 bases, there was a span of 13 bases. The CDR3 spells CASSLVARGTEQYF. DNA for the CDR3: TGTGCCAGCAGCTTAGTCGCCAGGGGCACCGAGCAGTACTTC.